Listed here are 10 T cell receptor beta chains from one sample, sequenced in a study of identical twins (dated by TCRdb to the mid-2010s). Library preparation used 5' RACE. The sequencer listed for this sample is Illumina HiSeq 2000. TCRdb reworked the public reads: Q25 trimming with fastp, MiXCR clone assembly, productive beta chains retained. Identical CDR3 protein sequences are pooled into one entry, listed with their most common genes and DNA. In this sample the table shows 300,000 to 400,000 distinct CDR3 sequences, approximately 8.7% of which occur a single time. Together, the top ten hold more than 8% of the sample. Input material: naive T cells sorted from blood. Taken with the paper, the label for cell subset or site translates to: cells isolated with a human naive T-cell isolation kit. These receptors originate from a woman aged 50 to 60 in good health.

Ten or more counts support this clonotype. The V call is TRBV27, the J call TRBJ1-1; unclear D gene. Germline CDR1 and CDR2: MNHEY and SMNVEV (reference sequence). Between the trimmed V and J ends, which lost 3 bases and 0 bases, there was a span of 5 bases. The CDR3 has 13 residues. DNA for the CDR3: TGTGCCAGCAGTTTCAGAGTGAACACTGAAGCTTTCTTT. Residues: CASSFRVNTEAFF.

Points on this clonotype: This may be a read error: a much more frequent sequence differs by one nucleotide. This sequence joins TRBV29-1 and TRBJ2-3, with D perhaps matching TRBD1 or TRBD2 (5 bases each). Per the germline V gene, CDR1 is SQVTM and CDR2 is ANQGSEA. Trimming took 5 bases from V and 8 from J, leaving 20 bases between them. The CDR3 contains 14 residues. The CDR3 bases are TGCAGCGTTTCCAACCGGGACCCACAAGGTACGCAGTATTTT. Translating gives CSVSNRDPQGTQYF.

This clonotype was found many times. The CDR3 DNA sequence: TGTGCCAGCAGCCTCACTAGCGAGAGAAACATTCAGTACTTC. It encodes CASSLTSERNIQYF. V is TRBV7-2 and J is TRBJ2-4; 7 nucleotides line up with TRBD2. Per the germline V gene, CDR1 is SGHTA and CDR2 is FQGNSA. The CDR3 sequence is 14 residues long. With V trimmed by 5 bases and J by 6 bases, 7 bases remained unmatched.

The genes are TRBV13 and TRBJ2-7, with 16 bases aligning to TRBD2. The CDR3 covers 20 residues. Germline V CDR1 and CDR2: PRHDT, FYEKMQ (reference sequence). V shed 5 bases and J 3 bases; nucleotides not matched to a gene: 16. The DNA for the CDR3 is TGTGCCAGCAGCCAATCGCCGGGGACTAGCGGGAGGGCCCCAGACTACGAGCAGTACTTC. This codes for CASSQSPGTSGRAPDYEQYF.

This clonotype was counted only a few times. The J gene is TRBJ2-1, the V gene TRBV7-9, with a weak D call TRBD2 (7 bases). The CDR3 is 13 amino acids. V shed 4 bases and J shed 10 bases, with 14 bases lying between them. Germline CDR1 reads SEHNR; CDR2 reads FQNEAQ (reference sequence). The DNA for the CDR3 is TGTGCCAGCAGCTCCAGGGGCGGGGGCGAGCAGTTCTTC. Translation: CASSSRGGGEQFF. Drawing the rest from reference TRBV7-9 and TRBJ2-1, the complete variable domain is DTGVSQNPRHKITKRGQNVTFRCDPISEHNRLYWYRQTLGQGPEFLTYFQNEAQLEKSRLLSDRFSAERPKGSFSTLEIQRTEQGDSAMYLCASSSRGGGEQFFGPGTRLTVL.

This clonotype appeared a few times. This rearrangement joins TRBV20-1 to TRBJ2-1, with 12 bases that match TRBD2. The germline CDR1 and CDR2 sequences are DFQATT and SNEGSKA (reference sequence). V trimming: 1 base; J trimming: 9 bases; junction bases outside the gene matches: 10. This CDR3 comprises 16 residues. The CDR3 DNA follows: TGCAGTGCTAGAGTTACCCTAGCGGGAGGGCGGGGTGAGCAGTTCTTC. This sequence encodes CSARVTLAGGRGEQFF.

In its sample, this clonotype was seen many times. The gene calls are TRBV14 and TRBJ1-1; D unresolved. Germline V gene lookup returns CDR1 SGHDN and CDR2 FVKESK. The ends were cut back, 8 bases at V and 2 bases at J, with 18 bases in the middle. The CDR3 is 15 residues long. CDR3 sequence: CASAHFGEGNTEAFF. CDR3 nucleotides: TGTGCCAGCGCCCATTTCGGGGAGGGAAACACTGAAGCTTTCTTT. Supplemented by reference TRBV14 and TRBJ1-1, the full variable domain reads EAGVTQFPSHSVIEKGQTVTLRCDPISGHDNLYWYRRVMGKEIKFLLHFVKESKQDESGMPNNRFLAERTGGTYSTLKVQPAELEDSGVYFCASAHFGEGNTEAFFGQGTRLTVV.

Only a few counts were recorded for this clonotype. The CDR3 is CSARPMTANEQFF. CDR3 sequence (DNA): TGCAGTGCTAGACCCATGACGGCTAATGAGCAGTTCTTC. The V gene is TRBV20-1, the J gene TRBJ2-1; D is unresolved. The CDR3 contains 13 residues. Looked up from germline, CDR1 is DFQATT and CDR2 is SNEGSKA (reference sequence). V lost 2 bases to trimming and J lost 7 bases, with 12 bases between them.

V gene TRBV5-1 combines with J gene TRBJ1-1; TRBD1 is a possible D gene (5 bases). Trimming took off 1 base at V and 7 bases at J, with 14 bases between the two ends. Germline CDR1 is SGHRS and CDR2 is YFSETQ. The CDR3 loop spans 14 amino acids. As DNA, the CDR3 is TGCGCCAGCAGCTTGCTGGGAGGGGCTGGTGAAGCTTTCTTT. This sequence encodes CASSLLGGAGEAFF. Full variable domain (remainder filled in from reference TRBV5-1 and TRBJ1-1): KAGVTQTPRYLIKTRGQQVTLSCSPISGHRSVSWYQQTPGQGLQFLFEYFSETQRNKGNFPGRFSGRQFSNSRSEMNVSTLELGDSALYLCASSLLGGAGEAFFGQGTRLTVV.

The rearrangement links TRBV5-1 to TRBJ2-5; no reliable D call. Trimming stripped 4 bases from V and 1 base from J, with 14 bases between. The germline V gene has CDR1 SGHRS and CDR2 YFSETQ. The CDR3 runs to 15 residues. The CDR3 is CASSLRPSTQETQYF. CDR3 DNA: TGCGCCAGCAGCCTCCGCCCTTCGACCCAAGAGACCCAGTACTTC.